This T cell receptor (beta chain) was documented in a study of early T cells in non-severe SARS-CoV-2 infection. TCRdb reprocessed the 5' RACE reads via MiXCR and lists one record per CDR3 protein. The data contain 20,000 to 25,000 distinct CDR3 sequences, 4% to 5% of them singletons. This clonotype was detected ten times or more. The sequenced sample consisted of whole blood. This sequence was found in an adult who was a healthcare worker with PCR-confirmed SARS-CoV-2 infection or an uninfected control (not recorded which).

CDR3 nucleotides: TGCAGCGCCCACCTCGGCGGCAGTTCGTACGAGCAGTACTTC. This translates into CSAHLGGSSYEQYF. This chain joins TRBV29-1 and TRBJ2-7; D remains ambiguous. This CDR3 is built from 14 residues. Germline-derived CDR1 and CDR2 are SQVTM and ANQGSEA. Deletions cut 7 bases from V and 4 bases from J, with 20 bases between.